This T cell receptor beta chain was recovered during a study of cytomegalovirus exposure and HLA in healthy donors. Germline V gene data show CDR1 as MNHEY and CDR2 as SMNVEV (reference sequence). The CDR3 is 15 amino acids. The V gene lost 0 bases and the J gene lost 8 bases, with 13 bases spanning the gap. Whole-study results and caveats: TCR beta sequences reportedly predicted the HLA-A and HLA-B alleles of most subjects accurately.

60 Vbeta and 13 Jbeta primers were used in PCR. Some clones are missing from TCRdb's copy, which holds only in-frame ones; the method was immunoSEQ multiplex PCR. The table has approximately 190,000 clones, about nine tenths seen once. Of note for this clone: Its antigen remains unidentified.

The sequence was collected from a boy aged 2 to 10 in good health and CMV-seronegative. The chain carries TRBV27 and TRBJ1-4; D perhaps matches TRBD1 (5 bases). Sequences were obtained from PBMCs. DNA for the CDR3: TGTGCCAGCAGTTTATCGTCCGGGGGGTGGGAAAAACTGTTTTTT. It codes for CASSLSSGGWEKLFF.